The clone carrying this T cell receptor (beta chain) occurred many times. Its antigen is unidentified. This record belongs to a study of T cells in Graves' hyperthyroidism and ophthalmopathy. Overall study findings and caveats: Stable hyperthyroidism was told apart from ophthalmopathy by a model built on 13 V-J features. Appearing also in blood were most of the thyroid clonotypes expanded above 0.001.

The V gene's germline CDR1 is SGHAT and CDR2 FQNNGV. With 6 bases clipped from V and 4 bases from J, the junction kept 4 bases outside the gene matches. The CDR3 length is 14 residues. TCR beta CDR3 sequences were amplified from RNA transcripts. The TCR CDR3 was amplified in a first-round RT-PCR using the HTBI primer set. Each CDR3 protein is one row after TCRdb ran MiXCR on the multiplex PCR reads. The sample includes fewer than 600,000 distinct CDR3 sequences, approximately 15% of them seen just once. Stable Graves' hyperthyroidism meant no ophthalmopathy progression within 18 months. From 9 to 10 ml of fresh peripheral blood, PBMCs were isolated.

Sequenced: blood. This TCR was sampled from a woman aged 18 to 35 with Graves' hyperthyroidism. This sequence joins TRBV11-2 and TRBJ1-2, with 11 bases aligning to TRBD1. The CDR3 sequence: CASSRTGGSYGYTF. The CDR3 region has the DNA TGTGCCAGCAGTCGGACAGGGGGCAGCTATGGCTACACCTTC.